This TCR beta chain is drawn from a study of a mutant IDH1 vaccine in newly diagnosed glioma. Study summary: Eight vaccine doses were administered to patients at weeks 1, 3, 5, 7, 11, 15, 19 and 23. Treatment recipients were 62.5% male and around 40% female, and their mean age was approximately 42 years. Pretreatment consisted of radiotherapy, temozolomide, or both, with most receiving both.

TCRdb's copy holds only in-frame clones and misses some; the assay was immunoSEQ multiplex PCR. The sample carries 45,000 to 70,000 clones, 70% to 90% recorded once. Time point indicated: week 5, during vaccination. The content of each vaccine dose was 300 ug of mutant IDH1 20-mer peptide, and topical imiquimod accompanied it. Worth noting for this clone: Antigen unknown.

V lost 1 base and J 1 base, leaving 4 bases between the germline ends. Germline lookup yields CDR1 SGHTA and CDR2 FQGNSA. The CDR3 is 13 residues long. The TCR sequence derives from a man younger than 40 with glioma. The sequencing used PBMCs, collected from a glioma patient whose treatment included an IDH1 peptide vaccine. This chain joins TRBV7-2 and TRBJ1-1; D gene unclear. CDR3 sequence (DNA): TGTGCCAGCAGCTTAGTCAGGAACACTGAAGCTTTCTTT. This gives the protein CASSLVRNTEAFF.